The 17 T cell receptor beta chains listed next were all sequenced from one sample in a study of tumor and adjacent non-tumor tissue in lung cancer. The template was RNA from unsorted bulk tissue. More than 3 cm separated this lung sample from the edge of the tumor. The library came from three nested PCR rounds adapted from ARM-PCR protocols. TCRdb reprocessed the multiplex PCR reads via MiXCR and lists one record per CDR3 protein. The sample has approximately 53,000 distinct CDR3 sequences, 74% seen once; the top ten hold around 23%. Material: distant non-tumor lung tissue. All receptors derive from a woman aged 55-75 years with non-small cell lung cancer.

Concerning this clonotype: A single base separates this from a much larger clone, so it may be a read error. The CDR3 spells CATLGQLTDTQYF. The CDR3 nucleotides read TGTGCCACCTTGGGACAGCTCACAGATACGCAGTATTTT. This chain links TRBV12-3 or TRBV12-4 with TRBJ2-3; 7 bases fit TRBD1. V dropped 10 bases and J dropped 2; count of bases not matched to a gene: 6. The CDR3 totals 13 residues.

A note on this clonotype: One end of the junction fails to match germline, which may point to a read error. J is TRBJ1-4 and V is TRBV4-1, with TRBD1 matching 8 bases. The CDR3 consists of 16 residues. The germline CDR1 and CDR2 sequences are MGHRA and YSYEKL. The CDR3: CASSQAGTGGFEKLFF. CDR3 in DNA: TGTGCCAGCAGCCAAGCAGGAACAGGGGGTTTTGAAAAACTGTTTTTT.

The V gene is TRBV20-1, the J gene TRBJ2-1; 8 bases align to TRBD2. V was pared by 3 bases and J by 5 bases, with 6 bases of the junction left unmatched. The germline gives CDR1 DFQATT, CDR2 SNEGSKA (reference sequence). The CDR3 has 14 residues. The CDR3 DNA follows: TGCAGTGCTAGGACGGCTAGCGGGCACAATGAGCAGTTCTTC. Translating it yields CSARTASGHNEQFF.

Comments on this clonotype: A much larger clone sits a single nucleotide away, making a read error possible. The chain employs TRBV29-1 and TRBJ1-2; 7 bases align to TRBD1. The germline CDR1 and CDR2 sequences are SQVTM and ANQGSEA. The CDR3 length is 15 residues. DNA of the CDR3: TGCAGCCCCCAGGGGGTCGGGATTGCTTACTATGGCCACACCTTC. Translating it yields CSPQGVGIAYYGHTF.

The chain carries TRBV6-2 or TRBV6-3 and TRBJ2-1, with D possibly matching TRBD2 (5 bases). The J call may be mistaken, given a closer DNA end match to TRBJ2-7. This CDR3 contains 13 residues. Germline CDR1 and CDR2: MNHEY and SVGEGT. Written as DNA, the CDR3 is TGTGCCAGCAGTTACTCATCGGGGAAGGAGCAGTACTTC. It translates to CASSYSSGKEQYF.

A remark on this clonotype: The CDR3 does not close with the conserved phenylalanine or tryptophan, likely indicating a read error. The chain joins TRBV4-3 to TRBJ2-3; unclear D gene. The CDR3 spans 14 residues. Looked up from germline, CDR1 is LGHNA and CDR2 is YSLEER. CDR3 protein: CASSQDIGPDTQYL. The DNA for the CDR3 is TGCGCTAGCAGCCAAGATATTGGACCAGATACGCAGTATCTT.

The gene calls are TRBV5-1 and TRBJ2-1; D call uncertain. Trimming took off 0 bases at V and 11 bases at J, with 21 bases between the two ends. The germline V gene has CDR1 SGHRS and CDR2 YFSETQ. This CDR3 is 16 amino acids long. In DNA, the CDR3 is TGCGCCAGCAGCTTGGCCGGCCGCAGCGCCTACATTAAGCAGTTCTTC. Amino acids: CASSLAGRSAYIKQFF. Drawing the rest from reference TRBV5-1 and TRBJ2-1, the complete variable domain is KAGVTQTPRYLIKTRGQQVTLSCSPISGHRSVSWYQQTPGQGLQFLFEYFSETQRNKGNFPGRFSGRQFSNSRSEMNVSTLELGDSALYLCASSLAGRSAYIKQFFGPGTRLTVL.

In regard to this clonotype: The junction and the germline gene differ at one end; a read error may be behind it. This chain connects TRBV28 to TRBJ2-1; 10 bases fit TRBD2. Looked up from germline, CDR1 is MDHEN and CDR2 is SYDVKM. The length of the CDR3 is 16 residues. The CDR3 here is CASSSDSSGRANVQFF. The CDR3 DNA reads TGTGCCAGCAGTTCCGATTCTAGCGGGAGAGCCAATGTGCAGTTCTTC.

Note on this clonotype: No conserved phenylalanine or tryptophan is present at the end of the CDR3, so a read error is the likely explanation. The gene calls are TRBV6-6 and TRBJ1-3; D gene uncertain. CDR1 is MNHNY and CDR2 is SVGAGI in the germline V gene (reference sequence). This CDR3 region has 12 residues. The ends were cut back, 6 bases at V and 4 bases at J, with 7 bases in the middle. The CDR3 region has the DNA TGTGCCAGCAGGCCGTCGGGAAACACCATATATTCT. This translates into CASRPSGNTIYS.

This sequence joins TRBV6-2 or TRBV6-3 and TRBJ2-7, with a possible D match to TRBD1 (7 bases). Germline CDR1 MNHEY, CDR2 SVGEGT. The CDR3 loop spans 14 amino acids. CDR3: CANSYGGTAYEQYF. Written as DNA, the CDR3 is TGTGCTAACAGTTACGGAGGGACAGCATACGAGCAGTACTTC.

As for this clonotype: Mismatch with germline at one junction end may stem from a read error. In DNA form, the CDR3 reads TGTAGCGGACAGGGGGTGACTGAGTCTCTCTTT. It is translated as CSGQGVTESLF. This chain uses TRBV29-1 with TRBJ1-1, with TRBD1 matching 10 bases. CDR1 and CDR2 from the germline V gene are SQVTM and ANQGSEA. The CDR3 consists of 11 residues.

This clonotype was seen once. A read error may produce the germline difference seen at one junction end. This sequence joins TRBV6-5 and TRBJ2-5; 7 nucleotides match TRBD1. The CDR3 totals 14 residues. Germline V lookup: CDR1 MNHEY, CDR2 SVGAGI. CDR3 coding DNA: TGTACCAGCAGTCGGACAGGAGGTCGAAAGACCCAGTACTTC. Residues: CTSSRTGGRKTQYF.

As to this clonotype: The germline gene is not matched at one end of the junction; a read error may be the cause. The V call is TRBV7-9, the J call TRBJ2-7; D is undetermined. The CDR3 totals 14 residues. Per the germline V gene, CDR1 is SEHNR and CDR2 is FQNEAQ (reference sequence). DNA for the CDR3: TGTACCAGCAGTTTTAGCTCCGGAACCTATGAGCAGTACTTC. Amino acids: CTSSFSSGTYEQYF.

This clonotype showed up just a few times. The J gene is TRBJ2-2, the V gene TRBV7-3; TRBD2 aligns across 14 bases. The CDR3 covers 21 residues. Germline V gene sequence: CDR1 SGHTA, CDR2 FQGTGA. With 5 bases clipped from V and 7 bases from J, the junction kept 21 bases outside the gene matches. The CDR3 sequence is CASSLKGLPGLAGGSGGELFF. The CDR3 DNA reads as TGTGCCAGCAGCCTCAAGGGCCTACCTGGACTAGCGGGGGGTAGTGGCGGGGAGCTGTTTTTT. Looking up the rest from reference TRBV7-3 and TRBJ2-2 gives the full variable domain: GAGVSQTPSNKVTEKGKYVELRCDPISGHTALYWYRQSLGQGPEFLIYFQGTGAADDSGLPNDRFFAVRPEGSVSTLKIQRTERGDSAVYLCASSLKGLPGLAGGSGGELFFGEGSRLTVL.

This clonotype was counted between two and nine times. In DNA, the CDR3 is TGTGCCAGCAACCTCCCGCGGAGCTCCTACAATGAGCAGTTCTTC. It translates to CASNLPRSSYNEQFF. This chain links TRBV6-5 with TRBJ2-1; no definite D call. Per germline, CDR1 MNHEY and CDR2 SVGAGI. V was trimmed by 7 bases and J by 0 bases, leaving 13 bases between them. This CDR3 region has 15 residues.

In its sample, this clonotype was seen once. This chain uses TRBV12-3 or TRBV12-4 with TRBJ2-7; 12 nucleotides agree with TRBD2. The CDR3 runs 16 residues. V trimming: 4 bases; J trimming: 11 bases; junction bases outside the gene matches: 15. CDR3 sequence (DNA): TGTGCCAGCAGTTCTAGACTAGCGGGGGTCCAATACAAGGAGTACTTC. This codes for CASSSRLAGVQYKEYF.

As DNA, the CDR3 is TGTGCCGGAGTGGGATTTACAGTGGTCGGCTACACCTTC. Its translation: CAGVGFTVVGYTF. V usage is TRBV30 and J usage is TRBJ1-2; D remains unclear. Trimming removed 8 bases at V and 8 bases at J, with 21 bases between. The CDR3 extends over 13 amino acids. Germline CDR1 and CDR2: GTSNPN and SVGIG (reference sequence). The whole variable domain, filled in from reference TRBV30 and TRBJ1-2, reads SQTIHQWPATLVQPVGSPLSLECTVEGTSNPNLYWYRQAAGRGLQLLFYSVGIGQISSEVPQNLSASRPQDRQFILSSKKLLLSDSGFYLCAGVGFTVVGYTFGSGTRLTVV.